This TCR beta chain was retrieved from a study of Graves' ophthalmopathy and Graves' hyperthyroidism. Study-wide background: The authors collected peripheral blood at initial diagnosis, before any treatment.

Clinical symptoms, serum thyroxine, TRAb, thyroid ultrasound and orbital computed tomography determined diagnosis. PBMCs were isolated from a 10 ml sample of fresh peripheral blood. This clonotype was counted many times. The CDR3 covers 14 residues. Germline lookup yields CDR1 LGHNA and CDR2 YSLEER. Deletions cut 0 bases from V and 3 bases from J, with 8 bases between. RNA transcripts were the source from which TCR beta CDR3 regions were amplified. The authors performed first-round RT-PCR with HTBI primers and then a second-round multiplex PCR. TCRdb passed the multiplex PCR reads through MiXCR, listing each CDR3 protein once. This sample yields about 400,000 distinct CDR3 sequences, of which about 18% are seen a single time; 1.6% belongs to the top ten.

The TCR was taken from a woman between 18 and 29 years old with Graves' ophthalmopathy. The rearrangement joins TRBV4-3 to TRBJ1-1; possibly TRBD1 for D (5 bases). Input material: peripheral blood. CDR3: CASSQDRDYTEAFF. The CDR3 DNA reads as TGCGCCAGCAGCCAAGATCGGGACTACACTGAAGCTTTCTTT.